Below, 31 T cell receptor beta chains from the same sample are listed, as sequenced in a study of cytotoxic CD8 clonotypes in ibrutinib-treated CLL. This table comes from immunoSEQ multiplex PCR, and its TCRdb copy is limited to in-frame clones, with some not included. The repertoire holds over 70,000 clones, with about 76% as singletons. The starting material was PBMCs, obtained after 12 months of ibrutinib treatment. Receptor source: a human donor with chronic lymphocytic leukemia.

The J gene is TRBJ2-1, the V gene TRBV11-2, with a tentative D call TRBD1 (5 bases). This CDR3 contains 14 residues. Between the trimmed V and J ends, which lost 2 bases and 6 bases, there was a span of 11 bases. Germline V gene sequence: CDR1 SGHAT, CDR2 FQNNGV. Here the CDR3 DNA reads TGTGCCAGCAGCTTACGACAGTGGGGCAATGAGCAGTTCTTC. Protein product: CASSLRQWGNEQFF.

This rearrangement joins TRBV12-2 to TRBJ2-1; no check of the table's D call, TRBD2, against the DNA was made. TRBV12-2 counts as a pseudogene. This CDR3 has 17 residues. This CDR3 reads CASRLAPTSPSRGEQFF. DNA for the CDR3: TGTGCAAGTCGCTTAGCGCCGACTAGCCCTAGCCGGGGGGAGCAGTTCTTC.

The chain is built from TRBV28 and TRBJ2-4, with 7 bases aligning to TRBD2. The CDR3 has 13 amino acids. CDR1 MDHEN and CDR2 SYDVKM come from the germline V gene. Losses at the gene ends were 6 bases for V and 9 bases for J; bases not matched to a gene: 8. DNA of the CDR3: TGTGCCAGCAGCCCTAGTTGGGAGGGCATTCAGTACTTC. Translation gives CASSPSWEGIQYF.

The chain has TRBV7-2 and TRBJ2-4, with TRBD2 matching over 11 bases. This CDR3 spans 16 amino acids. The germline V gene has CDR1 SGHTA and CDR2 FQGNSA. Trimming cost V 5 bases and J 0 bases; bases outside gene matches: 3. CDR3 in DNA: TGTGCCAGCAGCCACGGGACTAGCGGAGCCAAAAACATTCAGTACTTC. Translating gives CASSHGTSGAKNIQYF. The full variable domain, its missing parts supplied by reference TRBV7-2 and TRBJ2-4, is GAGVSQSPSNKVTEKGKDVELRCDPISGHTALYWYRQSLGQGLEFLIYFQGNSAPDKSGLPSDRFSAERTGGSVSTLTIQRTQQEDSAVYLCASSHGTSGAKNIQYFGAGTRLSVL.

The chain carries TRBV7-2 and TRBJ1-5; 8 bases match TRBD1. Losses at the gene ends were 5 bases for V and 7 bases for J; bases not matched to a gene: 7. CDR1 SGHTA and CDR2 FQGNSA come from the germline V gene. The CDR3 is made up of 14 amino acids. CDR3 bases: TGTGCCAGCAGCCCCACAGGGGGTGGCCAGCCCCAGCATTTT. It translates to CASSPTGGGQPQHF. The variable domain in full, completed from reference TRBV7-2 and TRBJ1-5, reads GAGVSQSPSNKVTEKGKDVELRCDPISGHTALYWYRQSLGQGLEFLIYFQGNSAPDKSGLPSDRFSAERTGGSVSTLTIQRTQQEDSAVYLCASSPTGGGQPQHFGDGTRLSIL.

The chain carries TRBV7-9 and TRBJ2-1, with TRBD2 identical over 9 bases. V gave up 1 base and J gave up 4 bases; unmatched junction bases: 2. Germline V gives CDR1 SEHNR, CDR2 FQNEAQ (reference sequence). The CDR3 spans 15 residues. Here the CDR3 DNA reads TGTGCCAGCAGCTTAGGCGGGGGGGATTACAATGAGCAGTTCTTC. The encoded protein is CASSLGGGDYNEQFF.

The rearrangement joins TRBV19 to TRBJ1-1; TRBD1 might be the D (6 bases). Trimming left V 6 bases short and J 11 bases short, with 19 bases between. Germline-derived CDR1 and CDR2 are LNHDA and SQIVND (reference sequence). The CDR3 totals 13 residues. Here the CDR3 DNA reads TGTGCCAGTAGCCTAACAGAGCAGGGGTCGGCTTTCTTT. It translates to CASSLTEQGSAFF.

This sequence joins TRBV7-6 and TRBJ1-6; weak D call: TRBD1 (5 bases). This CDR3 has 16 residues. Trimming removed 1 base from V and 4 bases from J, with 11 bases in between. CDR1 and CDR2 from the germline V gene are SGHVS and FNYEAQ. The CDR3 nucleotides read TGTGCCAGCAGCTTAGGGCAGGGCGGGTATAATTCACCCCTCCACTTT. It encodes CASSLGQGGYNSPLHF.

The rearrangement uses TRBV9 and TRBJ2-1; D is perhaps TRBD2 (5 bases). The germline V gene encodes CDR1 SGDLS and CDR2 YYNGEE. This CDR3 region has 11 residues. V was cut by 0 bases and J by 10 bases, with 5 bases left in between. The CDR3 bases are TGTGCCAGCAGCGTAGCGGGGGAGCAGTTCTTC. Translated: CASSVAGEQFF.

This clone was found a few times. V and J are TRBV28 and TRBJ2-7; 7 bases map to TRBD1. Germline lookup yields CDR1 MDHEN and CDR2 SYDVKM. The CDR3 length is 14 residues. J was trimmed by 6 bases and V by 5 bases; bases with no gene match: 10. The CDR3 loop is CASSPPLGGLEQYF. CDR3 sequence (DNA): TGTGCCAGCAGTCCCCCCCTAGGGGGCCTCGAGCAGTACTTC.

The CDR3 protein is CASSVGSSDTQYF. The CDR3 DNA reads as TGTGCCAGCAGCGTCGGGAGTTCGGATACGCAGTATTTT. J is TRBJ2-3 and V is TRBV9, with D maybe TRBD2 (6 bases). The CDR3 is 13 residues long. Trimming left V 2 bases short and J 6 bases short, with 10 bases between. In germline, CDR1 is SGDLS, CDR2 YYNGEE.

V usage is TRBV28 and J usage is TRBJ2-3; 9 nucleotides line up with TRBD2. The V segment lost 6 bases and the J segment 1 base; nucleotides outside the gene matches: 5. CDR3 length: 15 residues. Germline CDR1 reads MDHEN; CDR2 reads SYDVKM. CDR3 region: CASSRTSDRTDTQYF. The CDR3 DNA sequence: TGTGCCAGCAGCCGGACTAGCGACCGCACAGATACGCAGTATTTT.

The chain links TRBV5-4 to TRBJ2-2, with TRBD2 as a possible D gene (5 bases). V was pared by 4 bases and J by 6 bases, with 10 bases between. The CDR3 contains 13 residues. Germline CDR1 SGHNT, CDR2 YYREEE (reference sequence). DNA for the CDR3: TGTGCCAGCAGCAAAACTAGTTCCGGGGAGCTGTTTTTT. Translation: CASSKTSSGELFF.

The chain carries TRBV6-5 and TRBJ1-1; 11 nucleotides align to TRBD1. V shed 5 bases, J shed 6 bases, and the junction held 5 bases outside the gene matches. The CDR3 extends over 14 amino acids. Germline values: CDR1 MNHEY, CDR2 SVGAGI. The CDR3 here is CASSQDRGRAEAFF. In nucleotides, the CDR3 is TGTGCCAGCAGTCAGGACAGGGGGCGCGCTGAAGCTTTCTTT.

The sample holds one count of this clone. The chain combines TRBV7-9 with TRBJ1-1; TRBD1 matches 11 bases. The CDR3 consists of 14 residues. J was trimmed by 4 bases and V by 4 bases; bases with no gene match: 2. Looked up from germline, CDR1 is SEHNR and CDR2 is FQNEAQ (reference sequence). The CDR3 nucleotides read TGTGCCAGCAGCTCCGGGACAGGGGGCACTGAAGCTTTCTTT. It encodes CASSSGTGGTEAFF.

This CDR3 is CASSSRGAKLQETQYF. The CDR3 DNA reads TGTGCCAGCAGTTCACGGGGGGCCAAGTTACAAGAGACCCAGTACTTC. The chain recombines TRBV28 with TRBJ2-5; tentative D call: TRBD2 (7 bases). V lost 4 bases and J lost 2, with 17 bases in between. Looked up from germline, CDR1 is MDHEN and CDR2 is SYDVKM. This CDR3 region has 16 residues.

V is TRBV5-1 and J is TRBJ1-6; D is perhaps TRBD1 (6 bases). V was pared by 0 bases and J by 8 bases, with 9 bases between. The V gene's germline CDR1 is SGHRS and CDR2 YFSETQ. The CDR3 loop spans 14 amino acids. The CDR3 region has the DNA TGCGCCAGCAGCTTGGGGACAGCCCATTCACCCCTCCACTTT. Its protein is CASSLGTAHSPLHF.

Many counts were recorded for this clone. The chain has TRBV19 and TRBJ2-3, with 14 bases lining up with TRBD2. This CDR3 spans 15 amino acids. CDR1 and CDR2 from the germline V gene are LNHDA and SQIVND (reference sequence). V lost 6 bases and J lost 4; bases outside the gene matches: 3. CDR3 residues: CASRRTSGGPDTQYF. Written as DNA, the CDR3 is TGTGCCAGTAGGAGGACTAGCGGGGGGCCAGATACGCAGTATTTT.

The chain couples TRBV19 to TRBJ1-5, with 9 nucleotides matching TRBD1. The CDR3 is made up of 14 amino acids. Germline V lookup: CDR1 LNHDA, CDR2 SQIVND (reference sequence). V shed 7 bases, J shed 6 bases, and the junction held 7 bases outside the gene matches. Written as DNA, the CDR3 is TGTGCCAGTACCCGGACAGGGGCCGGTCAGCCCCAGCATTTT. The encoded protein is CASTRTGAGQPQHF.

The rearrangement uses TRBV2 and TRBJ2-7; D possibly uses TRBD1 or TRBD2 (5 bases each). The CDR3 sequence is 15 residues long. V dropped 2 bases and J dropped 1 base, with 12 bases sitting between them. Germline lookup yields CDR1 SNHLY and CDR2 FYNNEI. The DNA of the CDR3 is TGTGCCAGCAGTGAACGGGGCCGACGGTCCTACGAGCAGTACTTC. Amino acid sequence: CASSERGRRSYEQYF. The full variable domain, with the rest looked up from reference TRBV2 and TRBJ2-7, is EPEVTQTPSHQVTQMGQEVILRCVPISNHLYFYWYRQILGQKVEFLVSFYNNEISEKSEIFDDQFSVERPDGSNFTLKIRSTKLEDSAMYFCASSERGRRSYEQYFGPGTRLTVT.

This chain uses TRBV6-5 with TRBJ2-6; D not resolved. This CDR3 spans 13 amino acids. V was clipped by 6 bases and J by 2 bases, with 5 bases between them. Germline values: CDR1 MNHEY, CDR2 SVGAGI. The CDR3 nucleotides are TGTGCCAGCAGGACCCCTGGGGCCAACGTCCTGACTTTC. This gives the protein CASRTPGANVLTF.

CDR3 in DNA: TGTGCCAGCAGCTTAACAGGCAGGGGCGAGCAGTACTTC. This encodes CASSLTGRGEQYF. This chain joins TRBV7-8 and TRBJ2-7, with D perhaps matching TRBD1 (6 bases). Germline lookup yields CDR1 SGHVS and CDR2 FQNEAQ. Trimming cost V 2 bases and J 6 bases, with 11 bases left between them. The CDR3 extends over 13 amino acids.

The CDR3 nucleotides are TGTGCCAGCAGCTTGGGCAGACTAGCGGGGGCTTTGGAGCAGTTCTTC. It encodes CASSLGRLAGALEQFF. The genes are TRBV11-2 and TRBJ2-1, with TRBD2 matching over 12 bases. The CDR3 spans 16 residues. Germline trimming cut 3 bases from V and 10 bases from J; bases unmatched to any gene: 10. CDR1 is SGHAT, CDR2 FQNNGV, per germline.

The CDR3: CASSLRSSYNEQFF. CDR3 sequence (DNA): TGTGCCAGCAGCTTGAGGAGCTCCTACAATGAGCAGTTCTTC. The rearrangement joins TRBV13 to TRBJ2-1; D is undetermined. V shed 3 bases and J shed 0 bases, with 6 bases lying between them. The germline gives CDR1 PRHDT, CDR2 FYEKMQ (reference sequence). This CDR3 has 14 residues.

The V and J genes are TRBV19 and TRBJ2-3; D unresolved. Germline assignment: CDR1 LNHDA and CDR2 SQIVND (reference sequence). This CDR3 comprises 13 residues. V lost 7 bases and J lost 4, with 12 bases in between. The CDR3 DNA reads TGTGCCAGTATTAGTCCAGACTCAGATACGCAGTATTTT. It is translated as CASISPDSDTQYF.

The chain employs TRBV5-6 and TRBJ1-2; D is undetermined. The ends were cut back, 2 bases at V and 7 bases at J, with 15 bases in the middle. CDR1 is SGHDT, CDR2 YYEEEE, per germline. The CDR3 totals 14 residues. The CDR3 loop is CASSFWQARSGYTF. The CDR3 bases are TGTGCCAGCAGCTTTTGGCAGGCTAGATCTGGCTACACCTTC.

The chain couples TRBV7-9 to TRBJ1-1, with D possibly TRBD1 on 6 matching bases. V was clipped by 5 bases and J by 8 bases, with 18 bases between them. Looked up from germline, CDR1 is SEHNR and CDR2 is FQNEAQ (reference sequence). The CDR3 sequence is 14 residues long. This chain's CDR3 is CASSLSLGAGEAFF. CDR3 DNA sequence: TGTGCCAGCAGCCTCTCCTTGGGGGCAGGGGAAGCTTTCTTT.

The chain combines TRBV2 with TRBJ2-2; D gene ambiguous. The CDR3 has 15 residues. The V gene lost 5 bases and the J gene lost 3 bases, with 13 bases spanning the gap. CDR1 is SNHLY, CDR2 FYNNEI, per germline. CDR3 in DNA: TGTGCCAGCAGTACAAGCAGAGCCTACACCGGGGAGCTGTTTTTT. It yields the protein CASSTSRAYTGELFF.

The chain is built from TRBV7-9 and TRBJ1-1; 9 bases map to TRBD1. J was trimmed by 2 bases and V by 4 bases; bases with no gene match: 8. The CDR3 loop spans 16 amino acids. In germline, CDR1 is SEHNR, CDR2 FQNEAQ (reference sequence). The CDR3: CASSYPGQGINTEAFF. The CDR3 DNA sequence: TGTGCCAGCAGCTACCCGGGACAGGGTATTAACACTGAAGCTTTCTTT.

The chain joins TRBV5-1 to TRBJ1-3; the D is unclear. Trimming removed 0 bases at V and 0 bases at J, with 7 bases between. Germline V gives CDR1 SGHRS, CDR2 YFSETQ. The CDR3 consists of 15 residues. The CDR3: CASSLVADSGNTIYF. The DNA for the CDR3 is TGCGCCAGCAGCTTGGTGGCGGACTCTGGAAACACCATATATTTT.

This rearrangement joins TRBV18 to TRBJ2-3, with a possible D match to TRBD2 (5 bases). V was trimmed by 0 bases and J by 1 base, leaving 5 bases between them. Germline V gene sequence: CDR1 KGHSH, CDR2 LQKENI. The CDR3 is 14 residues long. In DNA, the CDR3 is TGTGCCAGCTCACCACCGGAGGGCACAGATACGCAGTATTTT. Its protein is CASSPPEGTDTQYF.